This T cell receptor (beta chain) was obtained from a study of CD8 T cells in ankylosing spondylitis. General observations from the study: What seemed typical of ankylosing spondylitis blood was a TCR beta motif built from several highly homologous variants. Significant enrichment of disease-linked clones was reported in matched ankylosing spondylitis synovial fluid.

TCRdb reprocessed the 5' RACE reads with MiXCR, giving one entry per CDR3 protein. The sample shows 150,000 to 200,000 distinct CDR3 sequences, around 10% of them seen only once. The CDR3 runs to 13 residues. The V end was cut by 6 bases, the J end by 5 bases, with 13 bases between. CDR1 LGHNA and CDR2 YSLEER come from the germline V gene. This clonotype was counted ten times or more. What it recognizes is unknown. This chain connects TRBV4-3 to TRBJ2-5, with D perhaps matching TRBD1 (6 bases). Specimen: blood, either unsorted or a sorted T cell fraction (not recorded which). This clonotype was obtained from a male donor with ankylosing spondylitis or in good health (not recorded which). This CDR3 is CASSQNQGETQYF. The CDR3 DNA sequence: TGCGCCAGCAGTCAAAATCAGGGGGAGACCCAGTACTTC.